This T cell receptor beta chain was identified in a study of blood T cell repertoires in COVID-19. Whole-study context: Researchers got acute and convalescent COVID-19 samples from the United States, Italy and Spain. T cells, B-cell-depleted T cells, or PBMCs supplied cDNA or gDNA.

Study processing details: Nucleated cell number was recorded as an estimate derived from reference gene primer amplification. Only in-frame clones appear in the TCRdb table, and some are missing; sequencing was by immunoSEQ multiplex PCR. V and J calls and clone size are copied from that table; D and trimming were computed from the DNA. Among 75,000 to 95,000 clones listed, around 90% were seen once. The trim removed 4 bases at V and 2 bases at J, leaving 6 bases unmatched. Germline CDR1 LGHDT, CDR2 YNNKEL (reference sequence). CDR3 length equals 16 residues. Sample: peripheral blood. The receptor was isolated from a man aged 50-59 years with active COVID-19. The chain recombines TRBV3-1 (or the pseudogene TRBV3-2) with TRBJ2-3; 10 bases agree with TRBD2. The DNA of the CDR3 is TGTGCCAGCAGCCCGATAAGCGGGGGGGACACAGATACGCAGTATTTT. Translation gives CASSPISGGDTDTQYF.